Reported below is one TCR beta chain. The record originates from a study of shared clonotypes between healthy human individuals. CDR3 length: 13 amino acids. Germline lookup yields CDR1 MDHEN and CDR2 SYDVKM. The V gene lost 3 bases and the J gene lost 2 bases, with 8 bases spanning the gap. The assay was immunoSEQ multiplex PCR, and TCRdb's table has in-frame clones only and misses some. Of roughly 700,000 clones listed, about 74% are singletons. Sequencing was carried out using memory CD4+ T cells sorted from blood. Subset of the sample: CD45RA-negative fraction. V and J are TRBV28 and TRBJ2-7, with D perhaps matching TRBD1 (5 bases). The sequence derives from a woman in her thirties in good health. The CDR3 sequence is CASSLDTPYEQYF. In nucleotides, the CDR3 is TGTGCCAGCAGTTTGGACACCCCCTACGAGCAGTACTTC.